This T cell receptor (beta chain) was found in a study of blood T cells in healthy people across ages. Study at large: With template switching, about one barcoded beta molecule was captured per two T cells. Study-level results: Expanded clonotype shifts may have been confounded, as the donors had an unknown CMV status.

The authors ran a second PCR of about 7 to 11 cycles using a sample-barcoded 5' primer and a J-beta primer mix. One entry per CDR3 protein, called by TCRdb with MiXCR from the 5' RACE reads. The sample has over 1,300,000 distinct CDR3 sequences; 59% are singletons. As to this clonotype: Its antigen is not known.

The CDR3 spans 10 residues. In germline, CDR1 is SNHLY, CDR2 FYNNEI. V lost 7 bases, J lost 5 bases, and 4 bases lay in between. The clonotype was recovered from a man aged 18 to 30 in good health. The chain joins TRBV2 to TRBJ2-3; unclear D gene. Sequencing input: blood. CDR3 protein: CASTRDTQYF. The CDR3 DNA is TGTGCCAGCACACGAGATACGCAGTATTTT.